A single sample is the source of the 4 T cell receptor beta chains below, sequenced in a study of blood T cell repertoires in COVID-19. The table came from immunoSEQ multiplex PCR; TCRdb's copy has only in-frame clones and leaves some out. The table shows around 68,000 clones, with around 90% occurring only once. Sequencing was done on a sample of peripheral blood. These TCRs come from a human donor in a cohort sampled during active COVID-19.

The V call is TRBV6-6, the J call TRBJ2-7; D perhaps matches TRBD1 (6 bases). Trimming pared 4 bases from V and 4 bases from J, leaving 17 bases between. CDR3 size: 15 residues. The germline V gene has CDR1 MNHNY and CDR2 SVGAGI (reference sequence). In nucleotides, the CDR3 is TGTGCCAGCAGTTGGCCTCGCCAGGGGAGTTACGAGCAGTACTTC. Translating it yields CASSWPRQGSYEQYF.

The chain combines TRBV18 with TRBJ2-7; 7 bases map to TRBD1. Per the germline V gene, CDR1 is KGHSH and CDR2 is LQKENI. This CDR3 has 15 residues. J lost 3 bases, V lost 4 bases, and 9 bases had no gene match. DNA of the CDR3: TGTGCCAGCTCACAGGGGGCTGGGAGACTCTACGAGCAGTACTTC. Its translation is CASSQGAGRLYEQYF.

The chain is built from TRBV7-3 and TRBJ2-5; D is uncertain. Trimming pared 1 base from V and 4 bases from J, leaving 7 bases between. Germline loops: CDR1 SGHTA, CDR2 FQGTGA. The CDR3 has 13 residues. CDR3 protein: CASSLNYGETQYF. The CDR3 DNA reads TGTGCCAGCAGCTTAAACTACGGAGAGACCCAGTACTTC.

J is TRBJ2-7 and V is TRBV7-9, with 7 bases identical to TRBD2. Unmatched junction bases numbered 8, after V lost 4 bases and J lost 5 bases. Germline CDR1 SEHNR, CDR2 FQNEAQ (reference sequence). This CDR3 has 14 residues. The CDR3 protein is CASSSDSRGNEQYF. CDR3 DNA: TGTGCCAGCAGCTCGGACTCGCGGGGGAACGAGCAGTACTTC. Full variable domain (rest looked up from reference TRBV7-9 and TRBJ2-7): DTGVSQNPRHKITKRGQNVTFRCDPISEHNRLYWYRQTLGQGPEFLTYFQNEAQLEKSRLLSDRFSAERPKGSFSTLEIQRTEQGDSAMYLCASSSDSRGNEQYFGPGTRLTVT.